These 5 T cell receptor beta chains came from one sample sequenced in a study of blood T cell repertoires in COVID-19. This table comes from immunoSEQ multiplex PCR, and its TCRdb copy is limited to in-frame clones, with some not included. The sample records some 150,000 clones, nearly 80% being singletons. Sequencing used peripheral blood. These receptors all stem from a man aged 80 or over with acute or convalescent COVID-19.

This CDR3 is CASSPPTAPDGYTF. The CDR3 coding sequence is TGTGCCAGCTCACCACCGACAGCGCCTGATGGCTACACCTTC. The chain employs TRBV18 and TRBJ1-2, with a tentative D call TRBD1 (5 bases). Trimming took off 0 bases at V and 6 bases at J, with 11 bases between the two ends. Germline V gene data show CDR1 as KGHSH and CDR2 as LQKENI. The CDR3 loop spans 14 amino acids.

As concerns this clone: A read error may account for a junction end that differs from germline. V is TRBV29-1 and J is TRBJ2-7; D could derive from TRBD1 or TRBD2 (5 bases each). CDR1 is SQVTM, CDR2 ANQGSEA, per germline. This CDR3 is 13 amino acids long. The CDR3 DNA is TGCAGCGTGGAAGGGACGGGGACCTACGAGCAGTACTTC. Its translation is CSVEGTGTYEQYF.

The gene calls are TRBV7-3 and TRBJ2-7; 7 bases line up with TRBD1. Germline V gene data show CDR1 as SGHTA and CDR2 as FQGTGA. Unmatched junction bases numbered 7, after V lost 5 bases and J lost 6 bases. This CDR3 has 13 residues. Written as DNA, the CDR3 is TGTGCCAGCAGCCGTGACAGGGCTGGCGAGCAGTACTTC. It translates to CASSRDRAGEQYF.

This chain connects TRBV7-9 to TRBJ1-5; D unclear. Trimming removed 4 bases from V and 4 bases from J, with 8 bases in between. Germline V gene sequence: CDR1 SEHNR, CDR2 FQNEAQ (reference sequence). This CDR3 has 13 residues. The CDR3 bases are TGTGCCAGCAGCTCACAGAGAAATCAGCCCCAGCATTTT. Translated: CASSSQRNQPQHF.

The J gene is TRBJ2-3, the V gene TRBV7-2; D gene ambiguous. CDR1 SGHTA and CDR2 FQGNSA come from the germline V gene. The germline V and J ends were trimmed by 2 bases and 2 bases, with 5 bases remaining between them. The CDR3 contains 13 residues. CDR3 loop: CASSLLFTDTQYF. CDR3 DNA sequence: TGTGCCAGCAGCTTACTTTTCACAGATACGCAGTATTTT.